This is a list of T cell receptor beta chains from one sample in a study of OX40 agonist ivuxolimab in advanced cancers. The table came from immunoSEQ multiplex PCR; TCRdb's copy has only in-frame clones and leaves some out. The data hold some 54,000 clones, with about 80% observed a single time. Specimen: CD4+ or CD8+ T cells sorted from blood, collected in a trial of the OX40 agonist ivuxolimab. These receptors all stem from an adult with an advanced solid tumor such as melanoma, head and neck, liver or kidney cancer. Each CDR3 is given with its conserved first and last residue.

J gene	V gene	CDR3 protein
TRBJ2-3	TRBV5-4	CASSLLAGGSTDTQYF
TRBJ1-5	TRBV14	CASSRTGVQPQHF
TRBJ2-3	TRBV5-1	CASSLGTGGSSTDTQYF
TRBJ2-5	TRBV11-3	CASSSRVEETQYF
TRBJ1-5	TRBV27	CASREGGNQPQHF
TRBJ2-7	TRBV30	CAWSVGGLAFREQYF
TRBJ2-2	TRBV4-2	CASTSSGSNTGELFF
TRBJ1-5	TRBV28	CASSSPLVGRTQPQHF
TRBJ1-5	TRBV11-2	CASSLGGGQSNQPQHF
TRBJ1-1	TRBV29-1	CSVVFGSNTEAFF
TRBJ2-5	TRBV2	CASNQEGASETQYF
TRBJ2-1	TRBV19	CASSMFGTSYYNEQFF
TRBJ2-2	TRBV5-4	CASSLSSGYTGELFF
TRBJ2-7	TRBV5-1	CASSSTGNSYLEQYF
TRBJ1-3	TRBV6-6	CASSPETGLSGNTIYF
TRBJ2-1	TRBV7-9	CASIPSGRLAGNNEQFF
TRBJ1-4	TRBV5-1	CASSRGQGATNEKLFF
TRBJ2-7	TRBV2	CAGGRQGTYEQYF
TRBJ1-1	TRBV27	CASSSRPGNTEAFF
TRBJ2-5	TRBV7-2	CASSLAGGGETQYF
TRBJ2-7	TRBV9	CASSVEETGVFYEQYF
TRBJ2-2	TRBV18	CASREGQHTGELFF
TRBJ2-5	TRBV18	CASSPALQETQYF
TRBJ2-1	TRBV2	CASSEGLAGANEQFF
TRBJ2-1	TRBV6-6	CASSYDWGEQFF
TRBJ1-5	TRBV19	CASSPPRQGGGGNQPQHF
TRBJ1-2	TRBV6-5	CASSYSIIVGYTF
TRBJ2-5	TRBV29-1	CSVEIGLALRQETQYF